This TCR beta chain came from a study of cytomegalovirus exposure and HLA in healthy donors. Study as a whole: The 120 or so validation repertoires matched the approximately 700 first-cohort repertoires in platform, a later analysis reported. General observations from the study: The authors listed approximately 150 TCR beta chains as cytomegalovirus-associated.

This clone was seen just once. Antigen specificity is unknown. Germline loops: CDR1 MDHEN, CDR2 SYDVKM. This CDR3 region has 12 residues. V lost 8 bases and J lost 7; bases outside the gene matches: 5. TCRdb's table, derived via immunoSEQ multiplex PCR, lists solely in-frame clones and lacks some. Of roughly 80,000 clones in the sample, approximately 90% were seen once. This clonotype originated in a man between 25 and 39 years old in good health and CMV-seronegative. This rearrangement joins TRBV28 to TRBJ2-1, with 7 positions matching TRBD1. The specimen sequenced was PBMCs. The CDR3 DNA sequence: TGTGCCAGCCTAGGGACAGAGAATGAGCAGTTCTTC. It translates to CASLGTENEQFF. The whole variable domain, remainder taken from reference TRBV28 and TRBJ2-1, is DVKVTQSSRYLVKRTGEKVFLECVQDMDHENMFWYRQDPGLGLRLIYFSYDVKMKEKGDIPEGYSVSREKKERFSLILESASTNQTSMYLCASLGTENEQFFGPGTRLTVL.